A single sample is the source of the 16 T cell receptor beta chains below, sequenced in a study of identical twins. TCRdb re-derived calls from the 5' RACE reads in MiXCR, one entry per CDR3 protein. The sample has some 1,600,000 distinct CDR3 sequences, under 35% seen once. Sample: cord blood. The receptors were sampled from a newborn girl in good health.

This clonotype was detected ten times or more. The rearrangement joins TRBV3-1 to TRBJ2-7, with 10 bases aligning to TRBD1. V dropped 4 bases and J dropped 3; count of bases not matched to a gene: 0. CDR1 and CDR2 from the germline V gene are LGHDT and YNNKEL (reference sequence). This CDR3 is 13 amino acids long. CDR3 nucleotides: TGTGCCAGCAGCCGGACAGGGGGCTACGAGCAGTACTTC. It is translated as CASSRTGGYEQYF.

This clonotype occurred a few times. The gene calls are TRBV10-2 and TRBJ2-3, with D unclear. The ends were cut back, 4 bases at V and 1 base at J, with 9 bases in the middle. CDR1 and CDR2 (germline): WSHSY, SAAADI. CDR3 size: 14 residues. DNA of the CDR3: TGCGCCAGCAGTGCCCGGACCCGCACAGATACGCAGTATTTT. Translated: CASSARTRTDTQYF.

The V gene is TRBV30, the J gene TRBJ1-1; 9 bases fit TRBD1. V shed 5 bases, J shed 4 bases, and the junction held 5 bases outside the gene matches. This CDR3 has 13 residues. Looked up from germline, CDR1 is GTSNPN and CDR2 is SVGIG (reference sequence). As DNA, the CDR3 is TGTGCCTGGGAGGGACAGGGAAGCACTGAAGCTTTCTTT. Translation gives CAWEGQGSTEAFF. The full variable domain, with the rest looked up from reference TRBV30 and TRBJ1-1, is SQTIHQWPATLVQPVGSPLSLECTVEGTSNPNLYWYRQAAGRGLQLLFYSVGIGQISSEVPQNLSASRPQDRQFILSSKKLLLSDSGFYLCAWEGQGSTEAFFGQGTRLTVV.

The V call is TRBV20-1, the J call TRBJ2-1; D may be TRBD2 (6 bases). This CDR3 is built from 13 residues. CDR1 is DFQATT, CDR2 SNEGSKA, per germline (reference sequence). DNA for the CDR3: TGCAGCTCGTCCTCTAGCGCTTACAATGAGCAGTTCTTC. Protein sequence: CSSSSSAYNEQFF.

The chain employs TRBV4-3 and TRBJ2-4; tentatively, D is TRBD1 (6 bases). The CDR3 has 14 amino acids. Trimming took off 2 bases at V and 6 bases at J, with 11 bases between the two ends. CDR1 LGHNA and CDR2 YSLEER come from the germline V gene. CDR3 in DNA: TGCGCCAGCAGCCAACAGGGGAGCGCAAACATTCAGTACTTC. Its protein is CASSQQGSANIQYF.

The chain carries TRBV6-6 and TRBJ1-1; D unclear. The CDR3 consists of 13 residues. Per the germline V gene, CDR1 is MNHNY and CDR2 is SVGAGI (reference sequence). Deletions cut 6 bases from V and 5 bases from J, with 13 bases between. The CDR3 loop reads CASRLRIETEAFF. Written as DNA, the CDR3 is TGTGCCAGCAGGCTCCGGATTGAGACTGAAGCTTTCTTT.

This rearrangement joins TRBV7-9 to TRBJ2-3, with a possible D match to TRBD2 (5 bases). With 9 bases removed from V and 5 bases from J, the gap between germline ends came to 18 bases. Germline CDR1 is SEHNR and CDR2 is FQNEAQ (reference sequence). The CDR3 totals 14 residues. The CDR3 is CASLFHSVGDTQYF. The CDR3 DNA reads TGTGCCAGTCTATTCCATAGCGTGGGAGATACGCAGTATTTT.

J is TRBJ2-5 and V is TRBV20-1; D might be TRBD2 (5 bases). V dropped 0 bases and J dropped 11 bases, with 22 bases sitting between them. The CDR3 spans 15 residues. Germline V lookup: CDR1 DFQATT, CDR2 SNEGSKA (reference sequence). The CDR3 DNA is TGCAGTGCTAGAGATAGGGCGACTACCGTAAATGAGCAGTACTTC. Its translation: CSARDRATTVNEQYF.

This clonotype appeared a few times. V gene TRBV3-1 combines with J gene TRBJ2-4, with D perhaps matching TRBD1 or TRBD2 (5 bases each). CDR3 length equals 17 residues. V was shortened by 1 base and J by 0 bases, with 13 bases between the two germline ends. Germline loops: CDR1 LGHDT, CDR2 YNNKEL (reference sequence). The CDR3: CASSQGPGPLAKNIQYF. The DNA of the CDR3 is TGTGCCAGCAGCCAAGGCCCGGGGCCACTAGCCAAAAACATTCAGTACTTC.

This clonotype showed up just a few times. The chain recombines TRBV12-3 or TRBV12-4 with TRBJ1-5, with D hard to call. The ends were cut back, 6 bases at V and 7 bases at J, with 13 bases in the middle. This CDR3 comprises 13 residues. This chain's CDR3 is CASSPRPRQPQHF. The DNA of the CDR3 is TGTGCCAGCAGCCCACGTCCAAGGCAGCCCCAGCATTTT.

The chain recombines TRBV24-1 with TRBJ1-2; the D is unclear. Trimming left V 4 bases short and J 4 bases short, with 12 bases between. Germline V CDR1 and CDR2: KGHDR, SFDVKD. The CDR3 length is 14 residues. CDR3 sequence: CATSDYRSVYGYTF. DNA for the CDR3: TGTGCCACCAGTGACTACCGATCCGTCTATGGCTACACCTTC.

In this sample, this clonotype turned up a few times. The chain links TRBV5-5 to TRBJ1-2, with D hard to call. The germline V gene has CDR1 SGHKS and CDR2 YYEKEE (reference sequence). CDR3 size: 15 residues. With 4 bases removed from V and 1 base from J, the gap between germline ends came to 14 bases. The CDR3 nucleotides are TGTGCCAGCAGCCCATCGGCGGGAGTTAACTATGGCTACACCTTC. Amino acids: CASSPSAGVNYGYTF.

This clonotype turned up a few times. The chain is built from TRBV5-1 and TRBJ2-7; TRBD2 aligns across 12 bases. The CDR3 is 16 amino acids. Germline V lookup: CDR1 SGHRS, CDR2 YFSETQ. The trim removed 0 bases at V and 4 bases at J, leaving 5 bases unmatched. DNA of the CDR3: TGCGCCAGCAGCTTGGCCGGGACTAGCGGGCTTTACGAGCAGTACTTC. Translating gives CASSLAGTSGLYEQYF.

This clonotype came up once. An end of the junction differs from the germline gene, which may be a read error. The genes are TRBV5-1 and TRBJ1-2, with D unresolved. The CDR3 loop spans 13 amino acids. The germline gives CDR1 SGHRS, CDR2 YFSETQ. CDR3 residues: CASSADVPYGCTF. The CDR3 DNA follows: TGCGCCAGCAGCGCGGACGTTCCTTATGGCTGCACCTTC.

The J gene is TRBJ2-3, the V gene TRBV20-1, with 9 nucleotides matching TRBD2. Trimming removed 0 bases from V and 1 base from J; junction bases left unmatched: 2. Per germline, CDR1 DFQATT and CDR2 SNEGSKA (reference sequence). The CDR3 length is 15 residues. This CDR3 is CSARDQRGGTDTQYF. The CDR3 coding sequence is TGCAGTGCTAGAGATCAGCGGGGGGGCACAGATACGCAGTATTTT.

Turning to this clonotype: This may be a read error: a much more frequent sequence differs by one nucleotide. The genes are TRBV6-1 and TRBJ1-5; D gene uncertain. V lost 6 bases, J lost 5 bases, and 5 bases lay in between. Germline V gene data show CDR1 as MNHNS and CDR2 as SASEGT. The length of the CDR3 is 11 residues. The CDR3 sequence is CASRSHQPQHF. The CDR3 DNA reads TGTGCCAGCAGGAGCCATCAGCCCCAGCATTTT.